This TCR beta chain was identified during a study of regulatory T cells in long-lasting Graves disease. This clonotype showed up many times. Its antigen is undetermined. Time point reported: newly diagnosed GD, antithyroid drugs for less than 3 months. Following extraction of RNA from PBMCs, that RNA was used to make the TCR library. Germline V CDR1 and CDR2: MDHEN, SYDVKM. The CDR3 is 15 amino acids. Trimming took 6 bases from V and 0 from J; bases not matched to a gene: 5. Findings of the study overall: There was favoring of TRBV28, TRBJ1-2 and TRBJ2-5 in persistent disease. It was peripheral blood alone, not thyroid tissue, that was studied.

With iRepertoire HTBI primers and Arm-PCR of CDR3 regions, TCR beta libraries were built. TCRdb reanalysed the multiplex PCR reads using MiXCR and keeps one entry per CDR3 protein. The sample has about 620,000 distinct CDR3 sequences; approximately 15% are singletons. These same data were also listed under a study on T cells in Graves' hyperthyroidism and ophthalmopathy.

This specimen consisted of peripheral blood mononuclear cells (PBMCs), obtained at new diagnosis, from a patient treated with antithyroid drugs. This clonotype was sampled from a woman in her twenties or thirties with Graves disease. The V and J genes are TRBV28 and TRBJ1-5, with 7 bases matching TRBD1. The CDR3 DNA sequence: TGTGCCAGCAGAAGACAGGGTGGTAGCAATCAGCCCCAGCATTTT. This encodes CASRRQGGSNQPQHF.